Following are 3 T cell receptor beta chains from one sample sequenced in a study of blood T cell repertoires in COVID-19. Assay: immunoSEQ multiplex PCR; the TCRdb copy retains only in-frame clones and omits some. This table holds roughly 39,000 clones, 85% to 90% found once. Sequenced: peripheral blood. The source is a man aged 25 to 40 with active or convalescent COVID-19.

Written as DNA, the CDR3 is TGTGCCAGCAGCTTATTGCCCCCCCAACAGGGAGCTGGAAACACCATATATTTT. Translated: CASSLLPPQQGAGNTIYF. The chain joins TRBV7-2 to TRBJ1-3, with D possibly TRBD1 on 6 matching bases. Germline CDR1 is SGHTA and CDR2 is FQGNSA. The germline V and J ends were trimmed by 2 bases and 2 bases, with 19 bases remaining between them. The CDR3 extends over 18 amino acids. The full variable domain, its missing parts supplied by reference TRBV7-2 and TRBJ1-3, is GAGVSQSPSNKVTEKGKDVELRCDPISGHTALYWYRQSLGQGLEFLIYFQGNSAPDKSGLPSDRFSAERTGGSVSTLTIQRTQQEDSAVYLCASSLLPPQQGAGNTIYFGEGSWLTVV.

V and J are TRBV5-6 and TRBJ2-7; D perhaps matches TRBD2 (5 bases). V was trimmed by 2 bases and J by 2 bases, leaving 11 bases between them. CDR3 size: 14 residues. Germline V gene lookup returns CDR1 SGHDT and CDR2 YYEEEE. CDR3 sequence (DNA): TGTGCCAGCAGCTTTTCTAGCCCGACCTACGAGCAGTACGTC. Protein product: CASSFSSPTYEQYV.

This clone was observed once. This rearrangement joins TRBV9 to TRBJ1-6; no clear D gene. V lost 3 bases and J lost 9, with 10 bases in between. There are 13 residues in the CDR3. Germline V gene sequence: CDR1 SGDLS, CDR2 YYNGEE. The chain's CDR3 is CASSALESSPLHF. The CDR3 DNA reads TGTGCCAGCAGCGCCCTTGAGTCTTCACCCCTCCACTTT.